The 6 T cell receptor beta chains listed next were all sequenced from one sample in a study of cytomegalovirus exposure and HLA in healthy donors. PCR primers comprised 60 Vbeta and 13 Jbeta primers. Sequenced by immunoSEQ multiplex PCR; TCRdb stores in-frame clones only, minus some. The sample holds about 200,000 clones, around four fifths seen once. Sequenced input: PBMCs. These receptors all come from a middle-aged woman in good health and CMV-seronegative.

The chain combines TRBV11-2 with TRBJ1-1; D is unresolved. The V gene's germline CDR1 is SGHAT and CDR2 FQNNGV. The CDR3 totals 14 residues. The V end was cut by 5 bases, the J end by 1 base, with 11 bases between. This CDR3 reads CASSPEVENTEAFF. The CDR3 DNA follows: TGTGCCAGCAGCCCCGAAGTAGAGAACACTGAAGCTTTCTTT.

The DNA for the CDR3 is TGTGCCACCCTGACAGGAAATAATTCACCCCTCCACTTT. Protein sequence: CATLTGNNSPLHF. This chain connects TRBV6-1 to TRBJ1-6, with a tentative D call TRBD1 (6 bases). Trimming took 10 bases from V and 5 from J, leaving 12 bases between them. Germline-derived CDR1 and CDR2 are MNHNS and SASEGT. The CDR3 runs 13 residues.

This clone was observed a few times. The CDR3, as DNA: TGTGCCAGCAGTGGACAGGGGGGATTTACCGGGGAGCTGTTTTTT. Translating gives CASSGQGGFTGELFF. The rearrangement joins TRBV7-2 to TRBJ2-2; 10 bases map to TRBD1. With 6 bases clipped from V and 5 bases from J, the junction kept 6 bases outside the gene matches. The CDR3 runs 15 residues. Per the germline V gene, CDR1 is SGHTA and CDR2 is FQGNSA.

The chain couples TRBV19 to TRBJ2-2; 12 bases align to TRBD2. Germline-derived CDR1 and CDR2 are LNHDA and SQIVND (reference sequence). V lost 8 bases, J lost 7 bases, and 11 bases stayed unmatched. This CDR3 region has 16 residues. The CDR3 loop reads CASLPLAGGPGGELFF. The CDR3 DNA reads as TGTGCCAGTCTACCCCTAGCGGGAGGGCCCGGCGGGGAGCTGTTTTTT. Supplemented by reference TRBV19 and TRBJ2-2, the full variable domain reads DGGITQSPKYLFRKEGQNVTLSCEQNLNHDAMYWYRQDPGQGLRLIYYSQIVNDFQKGDIAEGYSVSREKKESFPLTVTSAQKNPTAFYLCASLPLAGGPGGELFFGEGSRLTVL.

The chain combines TRBV2 with TRBJ2-3, with D possibly being TRBD2 (5 bases). Germline V gives CDR1 SNHLY, CDR2 FYNNEI. Trimming took 8 bases from V and 5 from J, leaving 17 bases between them. This CDR3 region has 14 residues. DNA for the CDR3: TGTGCCAGCTACAGCGGTTCAGCGGTAGATACGCAGTATTTT. Its translation is CASYSGSAVDTQYF.

The chain recombines TRBV27 with TRBJ1-1; 7 nucleotides line up with TRBD1. Germline CDR1 reads MNHEY; CDR2 reads SMNVEV (reference sequence). V dropped 6 bases and J dropped 8; count of bases not matched to a gene: 9. The CDR3 has 13 amino acids. As DNA, the CDR3 is TGTGCCAGCAGCTATGGACAGGCCAGAGAAGCTTTCTTT. Its translation is CASSYGQAREAFF.